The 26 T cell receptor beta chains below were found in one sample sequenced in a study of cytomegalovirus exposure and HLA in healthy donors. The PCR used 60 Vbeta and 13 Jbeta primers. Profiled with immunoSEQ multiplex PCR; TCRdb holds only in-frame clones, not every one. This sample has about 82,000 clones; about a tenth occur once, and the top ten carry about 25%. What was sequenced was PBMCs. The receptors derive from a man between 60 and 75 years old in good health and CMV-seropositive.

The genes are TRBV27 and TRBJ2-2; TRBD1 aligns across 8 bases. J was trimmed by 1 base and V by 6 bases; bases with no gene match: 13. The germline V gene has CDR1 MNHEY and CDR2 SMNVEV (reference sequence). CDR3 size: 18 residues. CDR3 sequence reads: CASRGRARTGWNTGELFF. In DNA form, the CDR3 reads TGTGCCAGCAGGGGTAGAGCTCGGACAGGGTGGAACACCGGGGAGCTGTTTTTT.

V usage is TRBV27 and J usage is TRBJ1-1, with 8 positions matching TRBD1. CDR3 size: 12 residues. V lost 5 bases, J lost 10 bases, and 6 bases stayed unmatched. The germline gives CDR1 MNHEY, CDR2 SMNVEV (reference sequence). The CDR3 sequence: CASSPHQGAAFF. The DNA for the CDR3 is TGTGCCAGCAGTCCTCATCAGGGGGCAGCTTTCTTT.

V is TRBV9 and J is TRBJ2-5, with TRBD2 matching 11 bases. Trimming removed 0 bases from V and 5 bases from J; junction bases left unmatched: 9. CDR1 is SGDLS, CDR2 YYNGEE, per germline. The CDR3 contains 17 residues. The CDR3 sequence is CASSVGLAGGPWETQYF. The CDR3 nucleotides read TGTGCCAGCAGCGTAGGCCTAGCGGGGGGCCCATGGGAGACCCAGTACTTC. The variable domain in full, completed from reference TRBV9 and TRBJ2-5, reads DSGVTQTPKHLITATGQRVTLRCSPRSGDLSVYWYQQSLDQGLQFLIQYYNGEERAKGNILERFSAQQFPDLHSELNLSSLELGDSALYFCASSVGLAGGPWETQYFGPGTRLLVL.

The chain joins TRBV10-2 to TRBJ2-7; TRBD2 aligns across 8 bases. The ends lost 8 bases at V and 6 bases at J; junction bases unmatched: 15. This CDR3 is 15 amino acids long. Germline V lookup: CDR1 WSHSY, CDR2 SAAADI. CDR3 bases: TGCGCCAGCGGCCGAACATCGAGACTAGCGTCCGAGCAGTACTTC. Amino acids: CASGRTSRLASEQYF.

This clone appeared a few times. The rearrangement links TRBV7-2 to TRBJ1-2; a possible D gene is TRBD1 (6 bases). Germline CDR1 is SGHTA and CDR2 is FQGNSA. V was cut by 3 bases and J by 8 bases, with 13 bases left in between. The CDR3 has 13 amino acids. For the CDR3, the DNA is TGTGCCAGCAGCTTTCCCGGGACATTCGGCTACACCTTC. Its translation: CASSFPGTFGYTF. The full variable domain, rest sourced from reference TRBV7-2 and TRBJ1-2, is GAGVSQSPSNKVTEKGKDVELRCDPISGHTALYWYRQSLGQGLEFLIYFQGNSAPDKSGLPSDRFSAERTGGSVSTLTIQRTQQEDSAVYLCASSFPGTFGYTFGSGTRLTVV.

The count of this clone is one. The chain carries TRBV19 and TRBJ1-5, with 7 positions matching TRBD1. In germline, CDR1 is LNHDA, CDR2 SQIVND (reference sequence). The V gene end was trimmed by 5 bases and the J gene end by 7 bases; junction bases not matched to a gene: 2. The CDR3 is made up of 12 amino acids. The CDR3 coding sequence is TGTGCCAGTAGTCGACAGGGACAGCCCCAGCATTTT. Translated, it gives CASSRQGQPQHF.

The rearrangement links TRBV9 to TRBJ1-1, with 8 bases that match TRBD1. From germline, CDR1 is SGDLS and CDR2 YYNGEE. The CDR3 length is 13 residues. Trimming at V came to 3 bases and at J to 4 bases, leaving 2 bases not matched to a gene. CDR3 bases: TGTGCCAGCAGCGCAACAGGGGGCACTGAAGCTTTCTTT. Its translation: CASSATGGTEAFF.

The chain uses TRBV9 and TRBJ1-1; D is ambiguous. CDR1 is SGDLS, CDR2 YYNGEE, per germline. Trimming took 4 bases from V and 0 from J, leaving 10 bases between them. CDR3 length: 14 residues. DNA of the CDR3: TGTGCCAGCAGCCCCTCGGGATTGAACACTGAAGCTTTCTTT. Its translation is CASSPSGLNTEAFF.

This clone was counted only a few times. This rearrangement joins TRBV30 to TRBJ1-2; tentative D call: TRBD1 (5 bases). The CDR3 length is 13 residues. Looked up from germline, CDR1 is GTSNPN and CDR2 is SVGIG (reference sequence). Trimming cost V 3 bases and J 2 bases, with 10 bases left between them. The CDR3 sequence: CAWSIQANYGYTF. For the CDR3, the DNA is TGTGCCTGGAGCATACAGGCAAACTATGGCTACACCTTC.

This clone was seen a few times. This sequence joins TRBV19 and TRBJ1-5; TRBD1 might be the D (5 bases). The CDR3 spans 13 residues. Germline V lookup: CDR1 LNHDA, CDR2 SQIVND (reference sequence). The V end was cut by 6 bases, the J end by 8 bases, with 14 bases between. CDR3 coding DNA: TGTGCCAGTAGCGTTGCCCGGGGGGAGCCCCAGCATTTT. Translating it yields CASSVARGEPQHF.

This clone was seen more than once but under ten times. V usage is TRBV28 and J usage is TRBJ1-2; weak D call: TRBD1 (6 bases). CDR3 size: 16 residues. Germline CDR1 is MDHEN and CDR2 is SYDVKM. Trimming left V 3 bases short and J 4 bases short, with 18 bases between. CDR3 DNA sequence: TGTGCCAGCAGTTTGATCGGGGAGGGGGGCTTCTATGGCTACACCTTC. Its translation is CASSLIGEGGFYGYTF.

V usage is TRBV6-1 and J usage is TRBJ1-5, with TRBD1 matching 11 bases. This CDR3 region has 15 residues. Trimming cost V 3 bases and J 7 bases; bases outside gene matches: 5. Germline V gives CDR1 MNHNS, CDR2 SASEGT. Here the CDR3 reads CASSDMGQGGQPQHF. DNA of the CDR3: TGTGCCAGCAGTGATATGGGACAGGGGGGACAGCCCCAGCATTTT.

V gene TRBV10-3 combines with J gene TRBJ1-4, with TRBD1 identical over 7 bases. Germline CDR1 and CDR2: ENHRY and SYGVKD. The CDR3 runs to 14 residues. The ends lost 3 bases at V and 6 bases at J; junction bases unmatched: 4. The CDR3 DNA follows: TGTGCCATCAGTGATGGGACAGAATATGAAAAACTGTTTTTT. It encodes CAISDGTEYEKLFF.

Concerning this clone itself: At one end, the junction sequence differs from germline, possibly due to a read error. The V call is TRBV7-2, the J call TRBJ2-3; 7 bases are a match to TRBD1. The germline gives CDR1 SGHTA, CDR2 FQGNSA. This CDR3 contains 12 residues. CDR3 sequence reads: CASSFTGAGSIF. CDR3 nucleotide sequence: TGTGCCAGCAGCTTTACAGGGGCTGGATCTATTTTT.

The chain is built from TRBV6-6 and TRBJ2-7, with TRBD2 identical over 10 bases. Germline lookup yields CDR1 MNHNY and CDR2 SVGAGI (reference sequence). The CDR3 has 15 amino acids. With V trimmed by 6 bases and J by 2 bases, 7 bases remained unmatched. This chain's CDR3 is CASSLGTSAAYEQYF. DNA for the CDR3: TGTGCCAGCAGCCTCGGGACTAGCGCCGCCTACGAGCAGTACTTC.

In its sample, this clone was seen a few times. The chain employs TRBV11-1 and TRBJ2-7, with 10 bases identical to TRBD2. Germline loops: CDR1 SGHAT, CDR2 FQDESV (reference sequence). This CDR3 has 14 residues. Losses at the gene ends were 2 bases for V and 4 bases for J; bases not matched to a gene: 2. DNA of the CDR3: TGTGCCAGCAGCTTATCTAGCGGGAGATACGAGCAGTACTTC. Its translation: CASSLSSGRYEQYF.

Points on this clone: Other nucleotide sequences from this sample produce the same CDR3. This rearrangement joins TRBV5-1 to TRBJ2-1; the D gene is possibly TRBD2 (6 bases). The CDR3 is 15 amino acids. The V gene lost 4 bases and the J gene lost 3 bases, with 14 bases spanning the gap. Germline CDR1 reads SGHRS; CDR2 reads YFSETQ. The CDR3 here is CASSIGLSVYNEQFF. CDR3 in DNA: TGCGCCAGCAGCATCGGACTATCAGTCTACAATGAGCAGTTCTTC.

CDR3 amino acids: CASSLPGNTGELFF. The CDR3 DNA reads as TGTGCCAGCAGCTTGCCCGGTAACACCGGGGAGCTGTTTTTT. V and J are TRBV5-4 and TRBJ2-2, with D unresolved. Per the germline V gene, CDR1 is SGHNT and CDR2 is YYREEE (reference sequence). V shed 1 base and J shed 2 bases, with 6 bases lying between them. The CDR3 sequence is 14 residues long.

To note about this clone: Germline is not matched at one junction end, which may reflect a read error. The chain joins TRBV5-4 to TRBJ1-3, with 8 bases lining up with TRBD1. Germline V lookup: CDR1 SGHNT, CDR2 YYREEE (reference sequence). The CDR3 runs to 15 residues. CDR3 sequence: CASSSPTGAGNNIYF. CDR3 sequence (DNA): TGTGCCAGCAGCTCACCGACAGGGGCTGGAAACAACATATATTTT.

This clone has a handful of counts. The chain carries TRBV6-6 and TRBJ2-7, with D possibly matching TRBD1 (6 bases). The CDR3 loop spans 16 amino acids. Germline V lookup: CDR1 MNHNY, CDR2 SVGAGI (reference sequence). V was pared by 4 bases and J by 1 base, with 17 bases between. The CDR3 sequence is CASSSGTSPVSYEQYV. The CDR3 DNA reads TGTGCCAGCAGTTCCGGGACAAGCCCAGTATCCTACGAGCAGTACGTC.

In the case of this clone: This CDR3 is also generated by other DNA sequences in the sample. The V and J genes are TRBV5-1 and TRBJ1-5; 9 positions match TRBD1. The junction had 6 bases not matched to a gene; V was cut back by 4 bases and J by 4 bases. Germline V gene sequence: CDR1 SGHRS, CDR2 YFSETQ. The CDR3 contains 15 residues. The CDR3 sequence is CASSRTGESNQPQHF. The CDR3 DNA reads TGCGCCAGCAGCCGGACAGGGGAATCTAATCAGCCCCAGCATTTT.

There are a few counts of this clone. CDR3 in DNA: TGTGCCAGCAGTTCCGGGACAGGGGTGGGGACCCAGTACTTC. Translated: CASSSGTGVGTQYF. This chain uses TRBV2 with TRBJ2-5; TRBD1 agrees at 10 bases. CDR3 size: 14 residues. Germline V lookup: CDR1 SNHLY, CDR2 FYNNEI. Germline trimming cut 5 bases from V and 7 bases from J; bases unmatched to any gene: 7.

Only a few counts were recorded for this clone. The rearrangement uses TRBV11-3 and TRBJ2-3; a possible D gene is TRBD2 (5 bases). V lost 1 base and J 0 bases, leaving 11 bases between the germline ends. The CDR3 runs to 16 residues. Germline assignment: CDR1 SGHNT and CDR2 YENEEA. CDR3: CASSLGGPDSTDTQYF. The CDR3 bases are TGTGCCAGCAGCTTAGGAGGGCCGGATAGCACAGATACGCAGTATTTT.

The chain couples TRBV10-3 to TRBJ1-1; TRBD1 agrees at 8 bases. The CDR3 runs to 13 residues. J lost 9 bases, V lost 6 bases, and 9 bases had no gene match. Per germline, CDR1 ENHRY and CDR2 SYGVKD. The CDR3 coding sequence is TGTGCCATCAGGCCTCCGGACAGGGTAAAAGCTTTCTTT. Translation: CAIRPPDRVKAFF.

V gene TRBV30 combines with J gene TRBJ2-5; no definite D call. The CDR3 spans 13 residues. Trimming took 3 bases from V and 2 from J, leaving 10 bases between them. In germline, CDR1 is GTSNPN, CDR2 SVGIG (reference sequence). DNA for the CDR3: TGTGCCTGGAGAAGTCAGGCTCAAGAGACCCAGTACTTC. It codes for CAWRSQAQETQYF.

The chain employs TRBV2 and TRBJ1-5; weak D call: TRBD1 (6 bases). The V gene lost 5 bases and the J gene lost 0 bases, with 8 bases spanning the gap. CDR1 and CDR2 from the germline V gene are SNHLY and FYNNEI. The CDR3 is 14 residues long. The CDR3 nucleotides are TGTGCCAGCAGTCCGACAGGTAGCAATCAGCCCCAGCATTTT. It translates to CASSPTGSNQPQHF.